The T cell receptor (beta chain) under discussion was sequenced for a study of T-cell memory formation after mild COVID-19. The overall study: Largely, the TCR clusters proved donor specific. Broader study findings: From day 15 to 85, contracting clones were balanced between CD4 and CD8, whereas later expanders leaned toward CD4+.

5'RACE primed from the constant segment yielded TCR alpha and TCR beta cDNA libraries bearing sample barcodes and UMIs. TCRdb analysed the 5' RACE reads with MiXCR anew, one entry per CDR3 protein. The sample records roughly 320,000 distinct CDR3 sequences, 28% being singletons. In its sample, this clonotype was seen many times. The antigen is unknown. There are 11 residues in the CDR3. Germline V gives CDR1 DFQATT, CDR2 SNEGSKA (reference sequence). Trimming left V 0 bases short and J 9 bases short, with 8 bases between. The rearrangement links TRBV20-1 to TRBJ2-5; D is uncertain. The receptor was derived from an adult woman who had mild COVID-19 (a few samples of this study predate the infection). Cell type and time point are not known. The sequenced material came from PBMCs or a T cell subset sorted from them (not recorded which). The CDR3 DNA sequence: TGCAGTGCTAGAGAACCCCCTGCCCAGTACTTC. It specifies CSAREPPAQYF.